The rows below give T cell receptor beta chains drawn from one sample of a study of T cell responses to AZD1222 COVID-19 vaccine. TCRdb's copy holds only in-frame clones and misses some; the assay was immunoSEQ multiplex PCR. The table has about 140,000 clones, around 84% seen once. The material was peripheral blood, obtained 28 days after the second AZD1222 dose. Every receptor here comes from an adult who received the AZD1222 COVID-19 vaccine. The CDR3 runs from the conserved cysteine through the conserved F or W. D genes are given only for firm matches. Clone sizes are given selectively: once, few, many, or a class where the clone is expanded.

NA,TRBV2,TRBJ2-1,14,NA,TGTGCCAGCACTACAAAGGGGCCCTACAATGAGCAGTTCTTC,CASTTKGPYNEQFF
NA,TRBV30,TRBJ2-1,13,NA,TGTGCCTGGACCGGGACTCCCTACAATGAGCAGTTCTTC,CAWTGTPYNEQFF
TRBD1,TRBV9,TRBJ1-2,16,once,TGTGCCAGCAGCGTTGAGGACAGGGGATCCACCTATGGCTACACCTTC,CASSVEDRGSTYGYTF
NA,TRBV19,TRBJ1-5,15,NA,TGTGCCAGTTGGGAGGGGGGGTATAGCAATCAGCCCCAGCATTTT,CASWEGGYSNQPQHF
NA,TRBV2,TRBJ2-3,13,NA,TGTGCCAGCAGGGAACCCCTAGTAGATACGCAGTATTTT,CASREPLVDTQYF
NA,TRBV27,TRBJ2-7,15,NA,TGTGCCAGCAGTTTACCGGGACATAGCCTTTACGAGCAGTACTTC,CASSLPGHSLYEQYF
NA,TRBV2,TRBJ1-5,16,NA,TGTGCCAGCAGTGAACCAGGGTTTATGGACAATCAGCCCCAGCATTTT,CASSEPGFMDNQPQHF
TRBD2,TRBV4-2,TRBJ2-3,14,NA,TGTGCCAGCAGCCAGATGACTAGCCTGGATACGCAGTATTTT,CASSQMTSLDTQYF
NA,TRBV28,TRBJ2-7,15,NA,TGTGCCAGCAGTTCCGGGGGGACAATCTCCTACGAGCAGTACTTC,CASSSGGTISYEQYF
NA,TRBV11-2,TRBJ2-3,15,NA,TGTGCCAGCACCCTAGGTCAACTAGGAACAGATACGCAGTATTTT,CASTLGQLGTDTQYF
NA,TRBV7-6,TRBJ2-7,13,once,TGTGCCAGCAGCTTAGCGGGGGCCTACGAGCAGTACTTC,CASSLAGAYEQYF
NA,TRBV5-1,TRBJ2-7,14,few,TGCGCCAGCAGAATAGCGGAGAGCTCCTACGAGCAGTACTTC,CASRIAESSYEQYF
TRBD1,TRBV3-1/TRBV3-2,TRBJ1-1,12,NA,TGTGCCATTCAGGGGGCGGGCACTGAAGCTTTCTTT,CAIQGAGTEAFF
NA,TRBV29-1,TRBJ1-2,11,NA,TGCAGCGTTGAAGATTTCTATGGCTACACCTTC,CSVEDFYGYTF
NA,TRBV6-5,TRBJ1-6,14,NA,TGTGCCAGCAGTCGACGGGACGGCAATTCACCCCTCCACTTT,CASSRRDGNSPLHF
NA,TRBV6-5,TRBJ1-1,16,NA,TGTGCCAGCAGTTACTCGCGCAACACGGGGTACACTGAAGCTTTCTTT,CASSYSRNTGYTEAFF
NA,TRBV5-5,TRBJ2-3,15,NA,TGTGCCAGCAGCTGGGGCGGATCTAGCACAGATACGCAGTATTTT,CASSWGGSSTDTQYF
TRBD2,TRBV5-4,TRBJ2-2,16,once,TGTGCCAGCAGCTTGATAACTAGCGGAAACACCGGGGAGCTGTTTTTT,CASSLITSGNTGELFF
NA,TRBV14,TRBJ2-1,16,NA,TGTGCCAGCAGCCGTTCAGGAGGGTCAGCCTACAATGAGCAGTTCTTC,CASSRSGGSAYNEQFF
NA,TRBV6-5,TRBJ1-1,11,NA,TGTGCCAGCAGTCCCGGGGGGAAAGCTTTCTTT,CASSPGGKAFF
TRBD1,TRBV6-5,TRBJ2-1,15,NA,TGTGCCAGCAGATTGGGACAGGGGTCCTACAATGAGCAGTTCTTC,CASRLGQGSYNEQFF
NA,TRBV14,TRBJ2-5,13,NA,TGTGCCAGCAGCCAAGATGGAGTGGGCCTACGGGACTTC,CASSQDGVGLRDF
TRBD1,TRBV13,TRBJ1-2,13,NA,TGTGCCAGCAGCCCGCAGGGGGTCGGTGGCTACACCTTC,CASSPQGVGGYTF
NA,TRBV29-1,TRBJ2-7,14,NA,TGCAGCGTGACGGAGTTGACAGGCGCCTACGAGCAGTACTTC,CSVTELTGAYEQYF
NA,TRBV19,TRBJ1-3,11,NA,TGTGCCAGTAGGGGGAAAAACACCATATATTTT,CASRGKNTIYF
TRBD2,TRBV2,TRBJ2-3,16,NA,TGTGCCAGCCACCTAGCGGGAGTAGGCGGCACAGATACGCAGTATTTT,CASHLAGVGGTDTQYF
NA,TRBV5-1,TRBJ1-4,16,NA,TGCGCCAGCAGCTTGACCTCCTTAGGGACTAATGAAAAACTGTTTTTT,CASSLTSLGTNEKLFF
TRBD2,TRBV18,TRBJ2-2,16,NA,TGTGCCAGCTCACCAAGGAGCGGGAGTGACACCGGGGAGCTGTTTTTT,CASSPRSGSDTGELFF
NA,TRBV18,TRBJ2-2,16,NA,TGTGCCAGCTCGAGAGGATCCGGGTCGAAAACCGGGGAGCTGTTTTTT,CASSRGSGSKTGELFF
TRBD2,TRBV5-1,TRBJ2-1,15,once,TGCGCCAGCAGCTTGGGAGCTAGCGGGAGGGATGAGCAGTTCTTC,CASSLGASGRDEQFF
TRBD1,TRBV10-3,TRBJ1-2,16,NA,TGTGCCATCACCGCTCCGACAGGGTCTAATAACTATGGCTACACCTTC,CAITAPTGSNNYGYTF
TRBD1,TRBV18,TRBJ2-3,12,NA,TGTGCCAGCTCCCTTCGGGACAGCCAGGAGTATTTT,CASSLRDSQEYF
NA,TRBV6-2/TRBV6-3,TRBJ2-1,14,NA,TGTGCCAGCAGTTACCGCAGGGGTATCGGCCAGGGGTTCTTC,CASSYRRGIGQGFF
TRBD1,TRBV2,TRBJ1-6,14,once,TGTGCCAGCAGCCGAGGGACAGGCAATTCACCCCTCCACTTT,CASSRGTGNSPLHF
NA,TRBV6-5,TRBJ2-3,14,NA,TGTGCCAGCAGGCCACCCTCTAGCACAGATACGCAGTATTTT,CASRPPSSTDTQYF
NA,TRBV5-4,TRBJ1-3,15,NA,TGTGCCAGCAGCTTAGACAGCCTCTCTGGAAACACCATATATTTT,CASSLDSLSGNTIYF
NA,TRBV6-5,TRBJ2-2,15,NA,TGTGCCAGCAAGGAGTTACAGGGTAACACCGGGGAGCTGTTTTTT,CASKELQGNTGELFF
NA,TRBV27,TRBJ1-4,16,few,TGTGCCAGCAGCCGTGGAAGGACGGTTATTAATGAAAAACTGTTTTTT,CASSRGRTVINEKLFF
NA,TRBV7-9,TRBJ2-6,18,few,TGTGCCAGCAGCTTAAAGAAGGAGATACTCTCTGGGGCCAACGTCCTGACTTTC,CASSLKKEILSGANVLTF
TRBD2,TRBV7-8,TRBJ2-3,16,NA,TGTGCCAGCAGCTCCCTAGCGGGGGGGACCCGAGATACGCAGTATTTT,CASSSLAGGTRDTQYF
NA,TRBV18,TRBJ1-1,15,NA,TGTGCCAGCTCACGACCAGGTTCGGGGGACACTGAAGCTTTCTTT,CASSRPGSGDTEAFF
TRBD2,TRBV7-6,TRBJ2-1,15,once,TGTGCCAGCAGCTTAGTATTAGCGGGAGCCGCCCAGCAGTTCTTC,CASSLVLAGAAQQFF
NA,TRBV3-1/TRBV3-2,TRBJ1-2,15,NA,TGTGCCAGCAGCGGGCAGTTCAGGGACCGGGAGGGCTACACCTTC,CASSGQFRDREGYTF
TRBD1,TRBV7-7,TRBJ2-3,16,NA,TGTGCTAGCAGCGCCGGGACAGGGGGGTTCACAGATACGCAGTATTTT,CASSAGTGGFTDTQYF
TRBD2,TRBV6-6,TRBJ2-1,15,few,TGTGCCAGCAGTCACGGGACTAGCGGATACAATGAGCAGTTCTTC,CASSHGTSGYNEQFF
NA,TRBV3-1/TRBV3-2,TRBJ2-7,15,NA,TGTGCCAGCAGCCAAGATAATAGCGCCCCCTACGAGCAGTACTTC,CASSQDNSAPYEQYF
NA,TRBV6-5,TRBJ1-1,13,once,TGTGCCAGCAGTATGCAACCGGCCACTGAAGCTTTCTTT,CASSMQPATEAFF
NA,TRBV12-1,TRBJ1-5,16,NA,TGTGCCAGCAGCTCCGGGGTCGCAGGGGTCAATCAGCCCCAGCATTTT,CASSSGVAGVNQPQHF
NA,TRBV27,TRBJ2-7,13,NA,TGTGCCAGCAGTTTATCTCCCTGGACGGAGCAGTACTTC,CASSLSPWTEQYF
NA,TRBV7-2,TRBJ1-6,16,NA,TGTGCCAGCAGCTTAACAGGGAGCTCCTATAATTCACCCCTCCACTTT,CASSLTGSSYNSPLHF
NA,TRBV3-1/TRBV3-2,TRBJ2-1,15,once,TGTGCCAGCAGCCGGCCGGGACTCACCTACAATGAGCAGTTCTTC,CASSRPGLTYNEQFF
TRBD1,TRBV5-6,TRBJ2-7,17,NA,TGTGCCAGCAGCTTGGCGGAGACTGACAGGGGGCTCTACGAGCAGTACTTC,CASSLAETDRGLYEQYF
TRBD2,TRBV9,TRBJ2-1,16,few,TGTGCCAGCAGCGCCAATAGCGGGAGGACTTCCGTTCATCAGTTCTTC,CASSANSGRTSVHQFF
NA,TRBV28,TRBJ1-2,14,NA,TGTGCCAGCAGTTTATGGTCCGGGGTTTATGGCTACACCTTC,CASSLWSGVYGYTF
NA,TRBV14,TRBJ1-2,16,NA,TGTGCCAGCAGCCAACTGGACCGTATCAGGGACTATGGCTACACCTTC,CASSQLDRIRDYGYTF